One and the same sample provided the 4 T cell receptor beta chains below, sequenced in a study of T-cell memory formation after mild COVID-19 (dated by TCRdb to 2020 to 2023). The method was 5' RACE. Sequenced using an Illumina NovaSeq 6000. TCRdb reanalyzed the raw reads on its own, using fastp at Q25 for trimming and MiXCR for clone calling, and kept in-frame beta chains. Each CDR3 protein appears once, grouped with its most common genes and DNA. The sample table shows around 210,000 distinct CDR3 sequences, and just over 9.5% are seen once. Clones ranked in the top ten supply around 3.3% of the sample. The sequencing sample was made of PBMCs or a T cell subset sorted from them (not recorded which). Receptor source: a man aged 18 to 29 who had mild COVID-19 (a few samples of this study predate the infection). The sample titles of this study are shuffled in the database, so cell type and time point are left out; the donor was told from shared clones.

In this sample, this clonotype turned up a few times. This chain connects TRBV6-2 or TRBV6-3 to TRBJ2-6, with 7 nucleotides matching TRBD1. The V and J ends lost 4 bases and 4 bases, in that order; junction bases with no gene match: 7. The length of the CDR3 is 16 residues. CDR1 is MNHEY, CDR2 SVGEGT, per germline. The CDR3 loop is CASSSGTAAGANVLTF. The CDR3 DNA reads TGTGCCAGCAGTTCCGGGACAGCGGCGGGGGCCAACGTCCTGACTTTC.

This clonotype was recorded a few times. The chain's CDR3 is CSSRGDNTGELFF. The CDR3 DNA sequence: TGCAGTTCGCGGGGGGACAACACCGGGGAGCTGTTTTTT. The V gene is TRBV20-1, the J gene TRBJ2-2; 8 positions agree with TRBD2. CDR1 DFQATT and CDR2 SNEGSKA come from the germline V gene (reference sequence). The V segment lost 8 bases and the J segment 2 bases; nucleotides outside the gene matches: 4. The CDR3 is made up of 13 amino acids.

This clonotype has more than one count but fewer than ten. The rearrangement links TRBV6-5 to TRBJ2-1; maybe TRBD2 (5 bases). Trimming shortened V by 1 base and J by 7 bases, and 8 bases separated the two germline ends. There are 13 residues in the CDR3. Per the germline V gene, CDR1 is MNHEY and CDR2 is SVGAGI. The CDR3 region is CASSYLQRNEQFF. CDR3 coding DNA: TGTGCCAGCAGTTACTTACAGCGGAATGAGCAGTTCTTC.

V gene TRBV7-8 combines with J gene TRBJ1-6, with a possible D match to TRBD1 (5 bases). The CDR3 is 17 amino acids. Between the trimmed V and J ends, which lost 5 bases and 0 bases, there was a span of 14 bases. Germline V gene lookup returns CDR1 SGHVS and CDR2 FQNEAQ. DNA for the CDR3: TGTGCCAGCAGCCCAATACAGGCTAGCTCCTATAATTCACCCCTCCACTTT. As protein: CASSPIQASSYNSPLHF.